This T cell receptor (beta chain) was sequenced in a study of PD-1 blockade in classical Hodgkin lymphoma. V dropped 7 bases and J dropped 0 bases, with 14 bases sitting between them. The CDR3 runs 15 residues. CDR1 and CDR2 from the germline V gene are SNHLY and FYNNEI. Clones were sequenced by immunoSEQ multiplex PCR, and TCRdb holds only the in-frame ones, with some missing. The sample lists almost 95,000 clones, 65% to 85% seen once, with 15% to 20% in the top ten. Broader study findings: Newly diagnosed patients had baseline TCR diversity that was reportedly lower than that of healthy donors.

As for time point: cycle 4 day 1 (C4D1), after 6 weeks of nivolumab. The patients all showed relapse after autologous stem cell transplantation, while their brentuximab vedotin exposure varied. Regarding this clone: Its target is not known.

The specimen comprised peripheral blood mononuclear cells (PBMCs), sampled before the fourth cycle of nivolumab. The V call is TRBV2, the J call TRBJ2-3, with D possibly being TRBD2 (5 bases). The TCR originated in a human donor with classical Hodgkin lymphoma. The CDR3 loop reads CASTDPGLSTDTQYF. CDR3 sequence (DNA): TGTGCCAGCACGGACCCTGGACTCAGCACAGATACGCAGTATTTT. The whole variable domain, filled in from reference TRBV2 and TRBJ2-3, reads EPEVTQTPSHQVTQMGQEVILRCVPISNHLYFYWYRQILGQKVEFLVSFYNNEISEKSEIFDDQFSVERPDGSNFTLKIRSTKLEDSAMYFCASTDPGLSTDTQYFGPGTRLTVL.